This TCR beta chain was identified in a study of T cell responses to AZD1222 COVID-19 vaccine. V trimming: 4 bases; J trimming: 0 bases; junction bases outside the gene matches: 2. The length of the CDR3 is 15 residues. Germline V CDR1 and CDR2: MNHEY, SVGEGT. A word on this clone: Its antigen is currently unknown.

Sequenced by immunoSEQ multiplex PCR; TCRdb stores in-frame clones only, minus some. Of roughly 83,000 clones in the sample, roughly 82% were seen once. The study's findings and limits: Spike-specific TCR breadth and depth went up after people got two AZD1222 doses. Repertoires were sampled only after the peak T cell response. It should be noted that donors were predominantly white British and more often female, and clonal diversity was possibly underestimated.

V is TRBV6-2 or TRBV6-3 and J is TRBJ2-1, with TRBD2 identical over 8 bases. The sample in question was peripheral blood, obtained on day 0 of AZD1222 vaccination. This receptor was obtained from an adult in good health. As DNA, the CDR3 is TGTGCCAGCAGTTCAGCGGGAGCCTCCTACAATGAGCAGTTCTTC. This translates into CASSSAGASYNEQFF.